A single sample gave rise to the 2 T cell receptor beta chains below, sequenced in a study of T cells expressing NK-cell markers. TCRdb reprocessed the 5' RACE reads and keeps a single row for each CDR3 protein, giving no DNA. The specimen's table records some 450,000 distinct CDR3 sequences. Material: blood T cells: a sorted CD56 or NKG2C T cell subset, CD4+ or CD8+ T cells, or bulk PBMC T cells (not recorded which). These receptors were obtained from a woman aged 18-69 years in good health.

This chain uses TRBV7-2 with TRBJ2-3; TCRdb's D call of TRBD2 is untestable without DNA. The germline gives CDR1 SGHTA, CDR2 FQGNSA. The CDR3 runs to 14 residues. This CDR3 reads CASSPGLDADTQYF.

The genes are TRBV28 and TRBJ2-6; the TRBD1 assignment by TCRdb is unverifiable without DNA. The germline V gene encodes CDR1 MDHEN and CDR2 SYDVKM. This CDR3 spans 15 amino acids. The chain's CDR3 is CASSSGSSGANVLTF.